This T cell receptor beta chain stems from a study of OX40 agonist ivuxolimab in advanced cancers. The table came from immunoSEQ multiplex PCR; TCRdb's copy has only in-frame clones and leaves some out. The data show 20,000 to 30,000 clones, with about 83% seen just once and about 8.3% held by the top ten. Germline CDR1 and CDR2: SNHLY and FYNNEI. The CDR3 runs 16 residues. V lost 3 bases and J 3 bases, leaving 18 bases between the germline ends. The chain recombines TRBV2 with TRBJ2-7; D call uncertain. This TCR was sampled from an adult with an advanced solid tumor such as melanoma, head and neck, liver or kidney cancer. This material consisted of CD4+ or CD8+ T cells sorted from blood, taken in a trial of the OX40 agonist ivuxolimab. In DNA form, the CDR3 reads TGTGCCAGCAGTGACTCTAACAACGTATTTCTCTACGAGCAGTACTTC. As protein: CASSDSNNVFLYEQYF.